One and the same sample provided the 3 T cell receptor beta chains below, sequenced in a study of regulatory T cells in long-lasting Graves disease (dated by TCRdb to the early 2020s). The library was produced with multiplex PCR. The reads were generated on an Illumina HiSeq 4000. iRepertoire HTBI primers and Arm-PCR amplification of CDR3 regions were used to construct TCR beta libraries. TCRdb reprocessed the public reads (quality trimming at Q25 with fastp, clone calling with MiXCR) and kept in-frame beta chains. CDR3 protein sequences are deduplicated, and each keeps its most common genes and DNA. The sample has approximately 690,000 distinct CDR3 sequences on record, about 30% of them singletons. The ten largest clones take up 40% to 50% of the sample. The time point label here, explained by the study, means: persistent/refractory GD, antithyroid drugs over 5 years with positive TRAb. For both TCR sequencing and RNA sequencing, RNA was extracted from PBMCs using TRIzol.

The sequenced sample was peripheral blood mononuclear cells (PBMCs), obtained when the disease was refractory, from a patient treated with antithyroid drugs. Receptors originate from a female donor with Graves disease.

Regarding this clonotype: Its ends do not fully match the called genes, so a read error is possible. This chain connects TRBV6-1 to TRBJ1-6; D gene ambiguous. From germline, CDR1 is MNHNS and CDR2 SASEGT. The CDR3 contains 15 residues. The CDR3 reads CASSEAVSYNSPLHF. CDR3 DNA sequence: TGTGCCAGCAGTGAAGCGGTCTCCTATAATTCGCCCCTCCACTTT.

Remarks on this clonotype: Just one base apart from a much larger clone, this may be a read error. Here the CDR3 DNA reads TGTGCCGCCAATTCCGGGACCTATGGCTACGCCTTC. Residues: CAANSGTYGYAF. The genes are TRBV28 and TRBJ1-2, with D maybe TRBD1 (5 bases). This CDR3 region has 12 residues. Germline-derived CDR1 and CDR2 are MDHEN and SYDVKM.

In its sample, this clonotype was seen many times. The chain is built from TRBV28 and TRBJ1-5, with TRBD1 as a possible D gene (5 bases). Between the trimmed V and J ends, which lost 5 bases and 1 base, there was a span of 12 bases. The CDR3 is made up of 15 amino acids. Looked up from germline, CDR1 is MDHEN and CDR2 is SYDVKM. CDR3 sequence (DNA): TGTGCCAGCAGTGAGTCGGCAGGGAGCAATCAGCCCCAGCATTTT. Translated: CASSESAGSNQPQHF.